This T cell receptor beta chain emerged from a study of T cells in Graves' hyperthyroidism and ophthalmopathy. Study findings and constraints: Also found in blood were most expanded thyroid clonotypes above 0.001. The model's output predicted ophthalmopathy at a median of roughly seven months prior to onset.

Many counts were recorded for this clonotype. No antigen is known for it. Researchers took RNA transcripts and amplified the TCR beta CDR3 regions from them. TCR CDR3 underwent first-round RT-PCR with the HTBI primer set. TCRdb ran MiXCR on the multiplex PCR reads and lists one entry per CDR3 protein. This table has 550,000 to 800,000 distinct CDR3 sequences, roughly 15% appearing once. The CDR3 extends over 11 amino acids. Trimming shortened V by 6 bases and J by 4 bases, and 7 bases separated the two germline ends. Germline loops: CDR1 DFQATT, CDR2 SNEGSKA (reference sequence). When ophthalmopathy did not progress within 18 months, Graves' hyperthyroidism was considered stable.

This TCR came from a man aged 18 to 30 with Graves' hyperthyroidism. The rearrangement links TRBV20-1 to TRBJ2-1; D is unclear. The sample consisted of blood. CDR3 protein: CSAVGYNEQFF. In DNA form, the CDR3 reads TGCAGTGCGGTTGGGTACAATGAGCAGTTCTTC.